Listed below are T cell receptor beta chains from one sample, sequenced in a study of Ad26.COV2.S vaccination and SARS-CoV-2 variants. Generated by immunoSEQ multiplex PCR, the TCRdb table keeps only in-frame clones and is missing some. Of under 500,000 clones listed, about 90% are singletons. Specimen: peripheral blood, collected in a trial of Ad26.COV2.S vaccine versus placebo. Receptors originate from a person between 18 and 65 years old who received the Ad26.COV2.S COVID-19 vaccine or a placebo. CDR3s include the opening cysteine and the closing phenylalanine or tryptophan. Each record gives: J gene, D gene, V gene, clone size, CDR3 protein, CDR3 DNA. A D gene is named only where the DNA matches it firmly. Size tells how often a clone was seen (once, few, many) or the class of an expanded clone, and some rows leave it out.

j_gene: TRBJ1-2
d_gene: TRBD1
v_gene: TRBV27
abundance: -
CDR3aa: CASSGGTGDYGYTF
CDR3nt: TGTGCCAGCAGCGGCGGGACAGGGGACTATGGCTACACCTTC

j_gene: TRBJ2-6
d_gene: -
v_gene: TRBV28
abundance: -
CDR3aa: CASSLGTGANVLTF
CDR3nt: TGTGCCAGCAGTTTGGGGACTGGGGCCAACGTCCTGACTTTC

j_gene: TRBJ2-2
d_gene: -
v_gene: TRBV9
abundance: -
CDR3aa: CASSAQDHPHTGELFF
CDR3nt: TGTGCCAGCAGCGCCCAGGACCATCCCCACACCGGGGAGCTGTTTTTT

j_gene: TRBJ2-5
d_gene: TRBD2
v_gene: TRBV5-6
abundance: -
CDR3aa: CASSLASSGGHTETQYF
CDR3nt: TGTGCCAGCAGCTTGGCATCTAGCGGGGGGCACACAGAGACCCAGTACTTC

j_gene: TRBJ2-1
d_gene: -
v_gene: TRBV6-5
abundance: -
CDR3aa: CASTATAGSYNEQFF
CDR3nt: TGTGCCAGCACTGCAACAGCGGGCTCCTACAATGAGCAGTTCTTC

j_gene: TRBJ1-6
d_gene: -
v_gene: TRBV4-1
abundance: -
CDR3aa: CASSSRTGLENLNSPLHF
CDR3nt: TGCGCCAGCAGCTCGCGGACCGGGCTCGAAAATCTTAATTCACCCCTCCACTTT

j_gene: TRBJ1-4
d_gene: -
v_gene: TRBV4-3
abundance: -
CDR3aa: CASSQDLSITNEKLFF
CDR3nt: TGCGCCAGCAGCCAAGATCTTTCCATAACTAATGAAAAACTGTTTTTT

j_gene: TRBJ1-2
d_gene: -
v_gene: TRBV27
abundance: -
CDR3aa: CASSLGDGMDYYGYTF
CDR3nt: TGTGCCAGCAGTTTAGGCGACGGGATGGATTACTATGGCTACACCTTC

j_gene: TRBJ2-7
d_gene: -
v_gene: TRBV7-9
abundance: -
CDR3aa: CASSLSAAGEQYF
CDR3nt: TGTGCCAGCAGCTTGAGCGCGGCGGGCGAGCAGTACTTC

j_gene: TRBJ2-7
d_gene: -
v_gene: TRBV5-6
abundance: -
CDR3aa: CASSGGRGSSYEQYF
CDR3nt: TGTGCCAGCAGCGGCGGTAGGGGAAGCTCCTACGAGCAGTACTTC

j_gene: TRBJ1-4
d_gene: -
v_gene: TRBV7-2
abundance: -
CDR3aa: CASSFEGLVGEKLFF
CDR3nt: TGTGCCAGCAGCTTCGAGGGTCTCGTAGGGGAAAAACTGTTTTTT

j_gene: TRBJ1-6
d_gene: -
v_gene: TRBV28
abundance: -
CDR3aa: CASRTRGRVGSPLHF
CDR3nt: TGTGCCAGCAGGACACGGGGTCGAGTGGGTTCACCCCTCCACTTT

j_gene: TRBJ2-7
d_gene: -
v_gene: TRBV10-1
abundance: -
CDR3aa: CATSEGQSYEQYF
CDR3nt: TGCGCCACCTCCGAGGGCCAGTCCTACGAGCAGTACTTC

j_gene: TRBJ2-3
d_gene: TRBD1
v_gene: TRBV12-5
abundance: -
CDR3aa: CASGLEGGTAQYF
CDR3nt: TGTGCTAGTGGTTTGGAAGGGGGCACGGCGCAGTATTTT

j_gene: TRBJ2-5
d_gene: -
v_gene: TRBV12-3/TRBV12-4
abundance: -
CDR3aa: CASTRDFQETQYF
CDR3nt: TGTGCCAGCACCCGGGACTTCCAAGAGACCCAGTACTTC

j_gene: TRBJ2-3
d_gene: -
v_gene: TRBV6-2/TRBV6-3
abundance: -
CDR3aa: CASSYGRTATDTQYF
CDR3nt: TGTGCCAGCAGTTACGGTCGGACCGCCACAGATACGCAGTATTTT

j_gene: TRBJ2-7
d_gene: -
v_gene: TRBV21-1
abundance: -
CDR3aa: CANHPALWGF
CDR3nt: TGTGCCAACCATCCGGCGCTTTGGGGGTTC

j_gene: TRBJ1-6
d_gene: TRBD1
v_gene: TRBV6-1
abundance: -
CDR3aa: CASSARDRGHFTPLHF
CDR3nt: TGTGCCAGCAGTGCAAGGGACAGGGGGCATTTTACACCCCTCCACTTT

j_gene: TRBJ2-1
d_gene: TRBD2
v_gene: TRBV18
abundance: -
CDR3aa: CASSQAGGSYNEQFF
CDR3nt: TGTGCCAGCTCGCAAGCGGGGGGTTCCTACAATGAGCAGTTCTTC

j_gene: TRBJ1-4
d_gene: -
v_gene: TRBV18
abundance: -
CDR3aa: CASSPQAGSEKLFF
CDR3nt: TGTGCCAGCTCACCCCAGGCGGGGAGTGAAAAACTGTTTTTT

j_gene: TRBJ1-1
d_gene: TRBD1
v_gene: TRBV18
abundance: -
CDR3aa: CASSPRTGGMNTEAFF
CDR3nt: TGTGCCAGCTCACCCAGGACAGGGGGCATGAACACTGAAGCTTTCTTT

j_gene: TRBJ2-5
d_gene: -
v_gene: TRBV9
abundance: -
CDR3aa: CASSAPPGETQYF
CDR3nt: TGTGCCAGCAGCGCACCCCCCGGAGAGACCCAGTACTTC

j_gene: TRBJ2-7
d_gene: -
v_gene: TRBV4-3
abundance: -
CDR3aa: CASSQDPMGDGENEQYF
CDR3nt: TGCGCCAGCAGCCAAGATCCAATGGGGGACGGGGAGAACGAGCAGTACTTC

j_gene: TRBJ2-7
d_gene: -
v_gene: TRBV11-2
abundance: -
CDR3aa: CASTHRVVDEQYF
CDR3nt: TGTGCCAGCACCCACAGGGTTGTAGACGAGCAGTACTTC

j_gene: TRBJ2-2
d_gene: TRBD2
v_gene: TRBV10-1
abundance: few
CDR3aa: CASSSKGLAGGRGTGELFF
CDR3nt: TGCGCCAGCAGTTCTAAAGGACTAGCGGGGGGTAGGGGCACCGGGGAGCTGTTTTTT

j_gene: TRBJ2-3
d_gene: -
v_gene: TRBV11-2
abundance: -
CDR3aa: CASSLGDKSTDTQYF
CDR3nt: TGTGCCAGCAGCTTGGGTGATAAAAGCACAGATACGCAGTATTTT